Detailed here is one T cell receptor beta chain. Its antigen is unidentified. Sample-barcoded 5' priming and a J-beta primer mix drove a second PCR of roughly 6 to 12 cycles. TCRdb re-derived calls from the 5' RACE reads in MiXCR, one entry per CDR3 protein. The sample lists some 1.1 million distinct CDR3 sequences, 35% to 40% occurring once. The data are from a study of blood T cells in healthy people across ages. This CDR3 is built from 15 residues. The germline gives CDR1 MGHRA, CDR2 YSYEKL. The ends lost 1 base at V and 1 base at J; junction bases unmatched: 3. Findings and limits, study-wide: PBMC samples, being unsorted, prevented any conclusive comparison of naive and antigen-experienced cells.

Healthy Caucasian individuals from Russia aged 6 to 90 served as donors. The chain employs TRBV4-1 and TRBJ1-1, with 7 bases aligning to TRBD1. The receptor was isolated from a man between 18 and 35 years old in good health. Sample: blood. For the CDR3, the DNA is TGCGCCAGCAGCCAAGGCTACAGGGGGAACACTGAAGCTTTCTTT. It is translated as CASSQGYRGNTEAFF.